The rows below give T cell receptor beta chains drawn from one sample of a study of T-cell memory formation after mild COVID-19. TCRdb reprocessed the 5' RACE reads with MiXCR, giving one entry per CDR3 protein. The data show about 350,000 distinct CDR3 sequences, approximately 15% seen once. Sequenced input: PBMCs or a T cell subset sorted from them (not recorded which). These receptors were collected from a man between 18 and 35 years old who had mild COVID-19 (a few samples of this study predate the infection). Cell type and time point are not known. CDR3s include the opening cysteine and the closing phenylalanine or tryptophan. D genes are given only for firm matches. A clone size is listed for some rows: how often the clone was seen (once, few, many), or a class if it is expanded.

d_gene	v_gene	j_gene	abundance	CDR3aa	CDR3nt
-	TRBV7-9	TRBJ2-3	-	CASSLWKADTDTQYF	TGTGCCAGCAGCTTATGGAAAGCCGACACAGATACGCAGTATTTT
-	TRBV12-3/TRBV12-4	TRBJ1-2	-	CASRAGSYGYTF	TGTGCCAGCAGAGCAGGGTCCTATGGCTACACCTTC
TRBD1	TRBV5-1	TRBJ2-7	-	CASRSGTAISYEQYF	TGCGCCAGCAGGTCCGGGACAGCGATCTCCTACGAGCAGTACTTC
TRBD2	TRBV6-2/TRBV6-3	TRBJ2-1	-	CASSYLAGGYNEQFF	TGTGCCAGCAGTTACCTTGCGGGGGGGTACAATGAGCAGTTCTTC
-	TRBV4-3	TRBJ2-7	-	CASSQGRSGYEQYF	TGCGCCAGCAGCCAAGGGAGATCGGGCTACGAGCAGTACTTC
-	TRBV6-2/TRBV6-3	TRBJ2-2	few	CASSVGEAGELFF	TGTGCCAGCAGTGTAGGGGAGGCCGGGGAGCTGTTTTTT
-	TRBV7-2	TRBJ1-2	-	CASSPDLRGYGYTF	TGTGCCAGCAGCCCGGACCTGAGGGGCTATGGCTACACCTTC
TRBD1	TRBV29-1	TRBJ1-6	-	CSVAQGARSPLHF	TGCAGCGTGGCCCAGGGGGCACGGTCACCCCTCCACTTT
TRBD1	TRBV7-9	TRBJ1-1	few	CASSLRRTGHTEAFF	TGTGCCAGCAGCTTACGAAGGACAGGGCACACTGAAGCTTTCTTT
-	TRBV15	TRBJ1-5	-	CATSRGGASRINQPQHF	TGTGCCACCAGCAGAGGGGGGGCCAGCCGAATCAATCAGCCCCAGCATTTT
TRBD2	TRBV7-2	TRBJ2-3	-	CASSPRASGGALDTQYF	TGTGCCAGCAGCCCCCGGGCTAGCGGGGGGGCCTTAGATACGCAGTATTTT
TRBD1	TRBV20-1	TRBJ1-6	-	CSAPQGGAKSPLHF	TGCAGTGCTCCCCAGGGGGGGGCAAAATCACCCCTCCACTTT
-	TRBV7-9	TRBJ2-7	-	CASRPALNSGLNEQYF	TGTGCCAGCAGGCCGGCTTTGAATTCAGGGTTGAACGAGCAGTACTTC
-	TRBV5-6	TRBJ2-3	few	CASSWGSPAFRADTQYF	TGTGCCAGCAGCTGGGGGTCTCCCGCGTTTCGAGCAGATACGCAGTATTTT
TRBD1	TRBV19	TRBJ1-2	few	CASKGQGEVGYTF	TGTGCCAGTAAGGGACAGGGAGAGGTCGGCTACACCTTC
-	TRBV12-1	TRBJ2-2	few	CASRTGALWVTGELFF	TGTGCCAGCAGAACAGGGGCCCTGTGGGTCACCGGGGAGCTGTTTTTT
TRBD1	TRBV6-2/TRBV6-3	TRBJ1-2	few	CASSYFRDRTHQGGYTF	TGTGCCAGCAGTTACTTCCGGGACAGAACTCACCAGGGGGGCTACACCTTC
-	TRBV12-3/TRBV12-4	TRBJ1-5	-	CASSSARQGSSNQPQHF	TGTGCCAGCAGTTCCGCACGTCAGGGCTCGAGCAATCAGCCCCAGCATTTT
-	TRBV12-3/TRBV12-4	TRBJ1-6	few	CATREAEYSPLHF	TGTGCCACCAGGGAGGCAGAATATTCACCCCTCCACTTT
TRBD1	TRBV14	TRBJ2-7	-	CASSHGGTGPYEQYF	TGTGCCAGCAGCCACGGAGGGACAGGGCCCTACGAGCAGTACTTC
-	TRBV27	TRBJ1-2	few	CASSLQKNYGYTF	TGTGCCAGCAGTTTACAGAAGAACTATGGCTACACCTTC
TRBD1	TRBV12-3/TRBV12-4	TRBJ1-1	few	CASSFRQGEAFF	TGTGCCAGCAGTTTCAGACAGGGCGAAGCTTTCTTT
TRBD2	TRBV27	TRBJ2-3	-	CASSLGGMGDTQYF	TGTGCCAGCAGTTTGGGGGGGATGGGAGATACGCAGTATTTT
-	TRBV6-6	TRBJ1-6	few	CASSYSQDARSPLHF	TGTGCCAGCAGTTACTCTCAGGACGCGCGGTCACCCCTCCACTTT
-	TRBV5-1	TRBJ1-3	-	CASSGQSSGNTIYF	TGCGCCAGCAGCGGGCAGAGCTCTGGAAACACCATATATTTT
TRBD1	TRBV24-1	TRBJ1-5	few	CATSDLAGGNQPQHF	TGTGCCACCAGTGATCTCGCAGGGGGTAATCAGCCCCAGCATTTT
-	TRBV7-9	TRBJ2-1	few	CASSRILGDTDAGF	TGTGCCAGCAGCCGGATCCTGGGGGACACCGATGCGGGATTC